These 29 T cell receptor beta chains originate from one sample sequenced in a study of persistence of HIV-infected CD4 T cells. The immunoSEQ assay was version 4, run in survey mode. TCRdb's copy holds only in-frame clones and misses some; the assay was immunoSEQ multiplex PCR. In the table there are about 13,000 clones, about three fifths of which are singletons. The stimulus was an HIV-1 Gag 15-mer peptide pool, 1 ug/peptide/mL. Responding CD4+ T cells were sorted by upregulation of both CD40 ligand and CD69. Their antigens remain unidentified. The starting material was CD4+ T cells sorted from PBMCs after approximately 20-hour stimulation, obtained from a patient who received antiretroviral therapy. The receptors were gathered from an adult man with HIV who was CMV-seropositive.

The CDR3 DNA sequence: TGCAGCGTTGAAATACGAACTCTAGCCAAAAACATTCAGTACTTC. This codes for CSVEIRTLAKNIQYF. The genes are TRBV29-1 and TRBJ2-4; D is ambiguous. V gave up 2 bases and J gave up 0 bases, with 11 bases separating them. This CDR3 spans 15 amino acids. Germline values: CDR1 SQVTM, CDR2 ANQGSEA.

The gene calls are TRBV9 and TRBJ1-1; tentative D call: TRBD1 (5 bases). CDR1 is SGDLS and CDR2 is YYNGEE in the germline V gene. The V end lost 0 bases, the J end lost 0 bases, and 15 bases lay between the germline ends. CDR3 size: 17 residues. The CDR3 sequence is CASSVGAGRNMNTEAFF. Here the CDR3 DNA reads TGTGCCAGCAGCGTAGGGGCAGGGCGGAATATGAACACTGAAGCTTTCTTT.

The CDR3 loop is CASSEQQGVLSYEQYF. DNA of the CDR3: TGTGCCAGCAGTGAACAACAGGGGGTTCTCTCCTACGAGCAGTACTTC. J is TRBJ2-7 and V is TRBV6-1; 8 bases line up with TRBD1. Germline V gene sequence: CDR1 MNHNS, CDR2 SASEGT. Trimming at V came to 2 bases and at J to 0 bases, leaving 6 bases not matched to a gene. The CDR3 loop spans 16 amino acids.

The chain recombines TRBV6-5 with TRBJ2-5; 7 nucleotides match TRBD2. J gave up 3 bases and V 6 bases, and 10 bases lay outside the gene matches. Germline V gene lookup returns CDR1 MNHEY and CDR2 SVGAGI. This CDR3 is built from 15 residues. This CDR3 is CASRPLSAGEETQYF. CDR3 nucleotide sequence: TGTGCCAGCAGGCCCTTGTCGGCGGGGGAAGAGACCCAGTACTTC.

V usage is TRBV4-3 and J usage is TRBJ1-2; D is undetermined. This CDR3 is built from 15 residues. The V and J ends lost 3 bases and 2 bases respectively, with 13 bases between them. Germline CDR1 LGHNA, CDR2 YSLEER. Written as DNA, the CDR3 is TGCGCCAGCAGCCACCGGACTCGAGAGAACTATGGCTACACCTTC. Protein sequence: CASSHRTRENYGYTF.

The chain recombines TRBV30 with TRBJ1-2, with D possibly TRBD1 on 6 matching bases. Germline lookup yields CDR1 GTSNPN and CDR2 SVGIG (reference sequence). V lost 5 bases to trimming and J lost 3 bases, with 16 bases between them. The CDR3 runs to 14 residues. CDR3 sequence (DNA): TGTGCCTGGGGTCAGGACAGCGGACACTATGGCTACACCTTC. Its protein product is CAWGQDSGHYGYTF.

This clone came up a few times. This chain joins TRBV6-5 and TRBJ2-4; no firm D call. V was shortened by 7 bases and J by 6 bases, with 19 bases between the two germline ends. Germline lookup yields CDR1 MNHEY and CDR2 SVGAGI. CDR3 size: 15 residues. The CDR3 reads CASTSEAFVGNIQYF. For the CDR3, the DNA is TGTGCCAGCACCTCAGAAGCTTTTGTAGGAAACATTCAGTACTTC.

J is TRBJ2-7 and V is TRBV5-1; tentative D call: TRBD1 (6 bases). The ends were cut back, 4 bases at V and 3 bases at J, with 17 bases in the middle. The V gene's germline CDR1 is SGHRS and CDR2 YFSETQ. The CDR3 has 15 residues. DNA of the CDR3: TGCGCCAGCAGCAAATCCGGGACATTCGGCTACGAGCAGTACTTC. The encoded protein is CASSKSGTFGYEQYF.

The chain links TRBV7-2 to TRBJ1-1; TRBD1 might be the D (5 bases). V gave up 5 bases and J gave up 8 bases, with 15 bases separating them. The germline V gene has CDR1 SGHTA and CDR2 FQGNSA. The CDR3 is 13 residues long. CDR3: CASSVSRGTEAFF. In DNA form, the CDR3 reads TGTGCCAGCAGCGTCTCTCGAGGGACGGAAGCTTTCTTT.

This clone has a single count. The junction does not match germline at one end; this may be a read error. The chain employs TRBV11-1 and TRBJ1-3, with 7 bases aligning to TRBD1. The CDR3 is 15 residues long. Germline V gene sequence: CDR1 SGHAT, CDR2 FQDESV (reference sequence). CDR3: CASSFSTGSGNTTYF. The CDR3 coding sequence is TGTGCCAGCAGCTTTTCGACAGGGTCTGGAAACACCACATATTTT. The full variable domain, completed using reference TRBV11-1 and TRBJ1-3, is EAEVAQSPRYKITEKSQAVAFWCDPISGHATLYWYRQILGQGPELLVQFQDESVVDDSQLPKDRFSAERLKGVDSTLKIQPAELGDSAMYLCASSFSTGSGNTTYFGEGSWLTVV.

This clone was detected a few times. The chain employs TRBV27 and TRBJ1-5, with 10 bases aligning to TRBD1. V was pared by 4 bases and J by 7 bases, with 19 bases of the junction left unmatched. Germline lookup yields CDR1 MNHEY and CDR2 SMNVEV (reference sequence). This CDR3 spans 19 amino acids. The CDR3 spells CASSSKADYGTGDYQPQHF. Here the CDR3 DNA reads TGTGCCAGCAGTTCAAAAGCTGACTACGGGACAGGGGATTACCAGCCCCAGCATTTT.

CDR3 sequence reads: CASSVGTGREYTEAFF. As DNA, the CDR3 is TGTGCCAGCAGCGTAGGGACAGGGAGGGAGTACACTGAAGCTTTCTTT. The chain uses TRBV9 and TRBJ1-1; TRBD1 matches at 8 bases. This CDR3 has 16 residues. V lost 0 bases and J lost 3; bases outside the gene matches: 7. Germline CDR1 and CDR2: SGDLS and YYNGEE.

In regard to this clone: The junction departs from germline at one end; a sequencing error may be responsible. The chain has TRBV6-2 or TRBV6-3 and TRBJ2-7; TRBD2 agrees at 13 bases. The CDR3 covers 11 residues. Germline V gene data show CDR1 as MNHEY and CDR2 as SVGEGT. The CDR3 bases are TGTGCCAGCAGTAACGGACTAGCGGGAGTCTTC. Encoded protein: CASSNGLAGVF.

This chain links TRBV4-1 with TRBJ1-1; perhaps TRBD1 as D (5 bases). The germline V gene has CDR1 MGHRA and CDR2 YSYEKL. Deletions cut 3 bases from V and 4 bases from J, with 12 bases between. The CDR3 runs 14 residues. The CDR3 sequence is CASSQRGAGTEAFF. CDR3 coding DNA: TGCGCCAGCAGCCAGAGAGGGGCGGGCACTGAAGCTTTCTTT.

This chain joins TRBV5-1 and TRBJ2-2; 10 nucleotides agree with TRBD2. There are 18 residues in the CDR3. Per germline, CDR1 SGHRS and CDR2 YFSETQ. Trimming took 0 bases from V and 0 from J; bases not matched to a gene: 5. The CDR3 DNA sequence: TGCGCCAGCAGCTTGGTTGTTAGCGGGAGGACGAACACCGGGGAGCTGTTTTTT. Its translation is CASSLVVSGRTNTGELFF.

The chain is built from TRBV27 and TRBJ2-2; 7 bases map to TRBD2. V lost 3 bases and J lost 2; bases outside the gene matches: 6. Germline loops: CDR1 MNHEY, CDR2 SMNVEV (reference sequence). The CDR3 contains 16 residues. The CDR3 DNA is TGTGCCAGCAGTTTGAATGCGGGAGTAAACACCGGGGAGCTGTTTTTT. This gives the protein CASSLNAGVNTGELFF.

The rearrangement links TRBV18 to TRBJ2-7; 7 bases fit TRBD2. V shed 1 base and J 0 bases; nucleotides not matched to a gene: 9. This CDR3 comprises 17 residues. Germline V gene sequence: CDR1 KGHSH, CDR2 LQKENI. The CDR3 is CASSPQGSGGSSYEQYF. CDR3 nucleotides: TGTGCCAGCTCACCACAGGGGTCGGGGGGAAGCTCCTACGAGCAGTACTTC.

The chain links TRBV18 to TRBJ1-5, with 7 bases that match TRBD1. Germline V gives CDR1 KGHSH, CDR2 LQKENI. V gave up 6 bases and J gave up 0 bases; unmatched junction bases: 5. CDR3 length equals 15 residues. CDR3 sequence (DNA): TGTGCCAGCTCCCCAACAGGGGATAGCAATCAGCCCCAGCATTTT. It encodes CASSPTGDSNQPQHF.

The chain joins TRBV6-2 or TRBV6-3 to TRBJ1-6; possibly TRBD1 for D (6 bases). Germline V gene sequence: CDR1 MNHEY, CDR2 SVGEGT. The CDR3 length is 15 residues. V shed 5 bases and J shed 7 bases, with 15 bases lying between them. CDR3 region: CASSTRTVLNSPLHF. DNA of the CDR3: TGTGCCAGCAGTACCCGGACAGTCCTCAATTCACCCCTCCACTTT.

This clone occurred a few times. The chain carries TRBV9 and TRBJ1-2; no definite D call. The CDR3 spans 12 residues. Germline V CDR1 and CDR2: SGDLS, YYNGEE. The V gene lost 6 bases and the J gene lost 7 bases, with 13 bases spanning the gap. The CDR3 DNA follows: TGTGCCAGCACCCTAGGGCGAGGTGGCTACACCTTC. The encoded protein is CASTLGRGGYTF.

J is TRBJ1-1 and V is TRBV12-5; D is undetermined. The CDR3 is 15 residues long. Germline V gene lookup returns CDR1 LGHNT and CDR2 FRNRAP. V lost 4 bases to trimming and J lost 4 bases, with 16 bases between them. The CDR3, as DNA: TGTGCTAGTGGTTCCCGAGAAGGTTTTAGCACTGAAGCTTTCTTT. It encodes CASGSREGFSTEAFF.

The V and J genes are TRBV29-1 and TRBJ1-2; no reliable D call. Germline V CDR1 and CDR2: SQVTM, ANQGSEA. The CDR3 sequence is 11 residues long. V shed 3 bases and J shed 4 bases, with 6 bases lying between them. CDR3 DNA sequence: TGCAGCGTTGACGGCGGCTATGGCTACACCTTC. Its protein is CSVDGGYGYTF.

J is TRBJ2-1 and V is TRBV10-3; possibly TRBD2 for D (6 bases). The V end lost 5 bases, the J end lost 9 bases, and 17 bases lay between the germline ends. This CDR3 spans 14 amino acids. From germline, CDR1 is ENHRY and CDR2 SYGVKD. Here the CDR3 DNA reads TGTGCCATCAGTCCCGGGACTCCTTACGGTGAGCAGTTCTTC. This gives the protein CAISPGTPYGEQFF.

The rearrangement joins TRBV13 to TRBJ2-1; possible D gene TRBD1, 6 bases. CDR1 is PRHDT, CDR2 FYEKMQ, per germline (reference sequence). This CDR3 is built from 13 residues. The germline V and J ends were trimmed by 3 bases and 8 bases, with 11 bases remaining between them. Written as DNA, the CDR3 is TGTGCCAGCAGCTTTTCACAGGGAGATGAGCAGTTCTTC. As protein: CASSFSQGDEQFF. Full variable domain (outside the CDR3, taken from reference TRBV13 and TRBJ2-1): AAGVIQSPRHLIKEKRETATLKCYPIPRHDTVYWYQQGPGQDPQFLISFYEKMQSDKGSIPDRFSAQQFSDYHSELNMSSLELGDSALYFCASSFSQGDEQFFGPGTRLTVL.

The chain carries TRBV4-2 and TRBJ2-2; 12 bases map to TRBD2. The CDR3 sequence is 19 residues long. Germline V gives CDR1 LGHNA, CDR2 YNFKEQ. The V segment lost 3 bases and the J segment 6 bases; nucleotides outside the gene matches: 14. In DNA form, the CDR3 reads TGTGCCAGCAGCCACCCAGTATCGACTAGCGGGAGTCGTGCCGGGGAGCTGTTTTTT. This translates into CASSHPVSTSGSRAGELFF.

The chain recombines TRBV5-1 with TRBJ1-1; maybe TRBD1 (6 bases). V gave up 0 bases and J gave up 1 base, with 10 bases separating them. CDR3 length: 15 amino acids. The germline gives CDR1 SGHRS, CDR2 YFSETQ. The CDR3 loop reads CASSLDRDRNTEAFF. CDR3 in DNA: TGCGCCAGCAGCTTGGACAGGGATCGGAACACTGAAGCTTTCTTT.

This chain connects TRBV5-1 to TRBJ2-2; D gene ambiguous. The V end lost 4 bases, the J end lost 2 bases, and 6 bases lay between the germline ends. This CDR3 spans 13 amino acids. Germline CDR1 is SGHRS and CDR2 is YFSETQ. The CDR3 sequence is CASSADNTGELFF. The CDR3 nucleotides read TGCGCCAGCAGCGCAGACAACACCGGGGAGCTGTTTTTT. The whole variable domain, remainder taken from reference TRBV5-1 and TRBJ2-2, is KAGVTQTPRYLIKTRGQQVTLSCSPISGHRSVSWYQQTPGQGLQFLFEYFSETQRNKGNFPGRFSGRQFSNSRSEMNVSTLELGDSALYLCASSADNTGELFFGEGSRLTVL.

The J gene is TRBJ2-7, the V gene TRBV5-1; D call uncertain. CDR1 is SGHRS, CDR2 YFSETQ, per germline. Trimming stripped 0 bases from V and 2 bases from J, with 9 bases between. This CDR3 spans 14 amino acids. Written as DNA, the CDR3 is TGCGCCAGCAGCTTGGACGACACAACCTACGAGCAGTACTTC. It translates to CASSLDDTTYEQYF. Using reference TRBV5-1 and TRBJ2-7 for the parts outside the CDR3, the full variable domain is KAGVTQTPRYLIKTRGQQVTLSCSPISGHRSVSWYQQTPGQGLQFLFEYFSETQRNKGNFPGRFSGRQFSNSRSEMNVSTLELGDSALYLCASSLDDTTYEQYFGPGTRLTVT.

The rearrangement joins TRBV7-3 to TRBJ1-5; tentatively, D is TRBD1 (6 bases). Per the germline V gene, CDR1 is SGHTA and CDR2 is FQGTGA. CDR3 length equals 17 residues. Deletions cut 5 bases from V and 1 base from J, with 18 bases between. The CDR3 sequence is CASSRPQGAGSNQPQHF. The CDR3 nucleotides read TGTGCCAGCAGCCGACCACAGGGTGCGGGGAGCAATCAGCCCCAGCATTTT.